Following are 27 T cell receptor beta chains from one sample sequenced in a study of Ad26.COV2.S vaccination and SARS-CoV-2 variants. Noted treatment: 15 to 20 received Ad26.COV2.S at low or high dose, single or two shots; about 5 received placebo; per-sample allocation not given. The investigators took samples on day 63 after the first vaccine or placebo injection. Method: immunoSEQ multiplex PCR; TCRdb's copy keeps in-frame clones and lacks some. The top ten hold 1.9% of the sample, which has approximately 300,000 clones, about 86% seen once. The starting material was peripheral blood, obtained in a trial of Ad26.COV2.S vaccine versus placebo. These receptors all stem from a person aged 18-65 years who received the Ad26.COV2.S COVID-19 vaccine or a placebo.

The chain couples TRBV19 to TRBJ1-5, with TRBD1 as a possible D gene (5 bases). Trimming shortened V by 7 bases and J by 4 bases, and 17 bases separated the two germline ends. This CDR3 comprises 15 residues. CDR1 is LNHDA and CDR2 is SQIVND in the germline V gene (reference sequence). The CDR3 region has the DNA TGTGCCAGTACCCCGGGACTTCAGAGGAATCAGCCCCAGCATTTT. Protein sequence: CASTPGLQRNQPQHF.

The rearrangement uses TRBV15 and TRBJ2-5; D gene unclear. The V end was cut by 8 bases, the J end by 1 base, with 14 bases between. Per germline, CDR1 LNHNV and CDR2 YYDKDF (reference sequence). This CDR3 is 14 amino acids long. CDR3 loop: CATSAGVSQETQYF. CDR3 coding DNA: TGTGCCACCTCGGCAGGAGTAAGCCAAGAGACCCAGTACTTC.

The chain joins TRBV2 to TRBJ2-1; 11 nucleotides agree with TRBD1. The trim removed 6 bases at V and 4 bases at J, leaving 5 bases unmatched. The CDR3 totals 15 residues. In germline, CDR1 is SNHLY, CDR2 FYNNEI. In nucleotides, the CDR3 is TGTGCCAGCAGCTACGGACAGGGGGCTTACAATGAGCAGTTCTTC. This codes for CASSYGQGAYNEQFF.

The V call is TRBV7-2, the J call TRBJ2-7; TRBD2 matches at 12 bases. The CDR3 covers 15 residues. V shed 5 bases and J 4 bases; nucleotides not matched to a gene: 6. Germline CDR1 and CDR2: SGHTA and FQGNSA. This chain's CDR3 is CASSPSGGAGYEQYF. The CDR3 nucleotides are TGTGCCAGCAGCCCTAGCGGGGGGGCCGGATACGAGCAGTACTTC.

Of note for this clone: Other DNA sequences in the same sample also yield this CDR3. V and J are TRBV5-1 and TRBJ1-2; the D gene is possibly TRBD1 (6 bases). Trimming stripped 0 bases from V and 5 bases from J, with 8 bases between. Germline V lookup: CDR1 SGHRS, CDR2 YFSETQ. This CDR3 has 13 amino acids. Here the CDR3 DNA reads TGCGCCAGCAGCTTGGAAGGGGGATATGGCTACACCTTC. It codes for CASSLEGGYGYTF.

J is TRBJ1-1 and V is TRBV5-1; 7 nucleotides match TRBD1. The V gene's germline CDR1 is SGHRS and CDR2 YFSETQ. The CDR3 has 12 amino acids. Unmatched junction bases numbered 5, after V lost 5 bases and J lost 7 bases. Here the CDR3 DNA reads TGCGCCAGCAGAGACAGGGCAGGTGAAGCTTTCTTT. Translated, it gives CASRDRAGEAFF.

This clone was seen only once. As DNA, the CDR3 is TGTGCCAGCAGGCGACAGGGGAATCAGCCCCAGCATTTT. This translates into CASRRQGNQPQHF. The genes are TRBV6-5 and TRBJ1-5; 8 nucleotides agree with TRBD1. The CDR3 length is 13 residues. J gave up 4 bases and V 6 bases, and 2 bases lay outside the gene matches. Germline-derived CDR1 and CDR2 are MNHEY and SVGAGI.

This chain joins TRBV19 and TRBJ2-3, with 7 bases that match TRBD2. Germline CDR1 LNHDA, CDR2 SQIVND (reference sequence). The V gene end was trimmed by 10 bases and the J gene end by 4 bases; junction bases not matched to a gene: 2. This CDR3 spans 11 amino acids. The CDR3 sequence: CAIRGADTQYF. The CDR3, as DNA: TGTGCCATTCGGGGGGCAGATACGCAGTATTTT.

The rearrangement uses TRBV5-1 and TRBJ1-4; D possibly corresponds to TRBD1 (5 bases). This CDR3 comprises 13 residues. Germline-derived CDR1 and CDR2 are SGHRS and YFSETQ. Trimming left V 9 bases short and J 7 bases short, with 16 bases between. This CDR3 is CATSRQIGEKLFF. The CDR3 bases are TGCGCCACCTCTAGACAGATTGGTGAAAAACTGTTTTTT. Using reference TRBV5-1 and TRBJ1-4 for the parts outside the CDR3, the full variable domain is KAGVTQTPRYLIKTRGQQVTLSCSPISGHRSVSWYQQTPGQGLQFLFEYFSETQRNKGNFPGRFSGRQFSNSRSEMNVSTLELGDSALYLCATSRQIGEKLFFGSGTQLSVL.

The rearrangement uses TRBV4-1 and TRBJ1-3, with a possible D match to TRBD1 (5 bases). The germline gives CDR1 MGHRA, CDR2 YSYEKL. Trimming cost V 3 bases and J 3 bases, with 24 bases left between them. This CDR3 is 19 amino acids long. The chain's CDR3 is CASSHDGTAGLGNGNTIYF. DNA of the CDR3: TGCGCCAGCAGCCATGATGGGACGGCTGGTCTCGGGAATGGAAACACCATATATTTT.

This chain uses TRBV5-1 with TRBJ1-6; TRBD1 matches 7 bases. The CDR3 length is 17 residues. V lost 5 bases to trimming and J lost 7 bases; unmatched junction nucleotides: 15. CDR1 and CDR2 (germline): SGHRS, YFSETQ. CDR3 DNA sequence: TGCGCCAGCAGACGAACCCGCCGGCAGGGGGTCAATTCACCCCTCCACTTT. Its translation: CASRRTRRQGVNSPLHF.

This clone was counted a single time. The chain joins TRBV5-1 to TRBJ2-1; 11 bases match TRBD1. Germline-derived CDR1 and CDR2 are SGHRS and YFSETQ. The CDR3 has 17 amino acids. Germline trimming cut 0 bases from V and 1 base from J; bases unmatched to any gene: 3. CDR3 region: CASSLAGTGGSYNEQFF. CDR3 DNA sequence: TGCGCCAGCAGCTTGGCGGGGACAGGGGGATCCTACAATGAGCAGTTCTTC. Full variable domain (missing parts from reference TRBV5-1 and TRBJ2-1): KAGVTQTPRYLIKTRGQQVTLSCSPISGHRSVSWYQQTPGQGLQFLFEYFSETQRNKGNFPGRFSGRQFSNSRSEMNVSTLELGDSALYLCASSLAGTGGSYNEQFFGPGTRLTVL.

This rearrangement joins TRBV11-2 to TRBJ1-2; 7 nucleotides align to TRBD1. This CDR3 is built from 13 residues. The germline V gene encodes CDR1 SGHAT and CDR2 FQNNGV. The V and J ends lost 5 bases and 4 bases, in that order; junction bases with no gene match: 4. CDR3 DNA sequence: TGTGCCAGCAGCGTGGGACAGTCCTATGGCTACACCTTC. Residues: CASSVGQSYGYTF.

In this sample, this clone turned up many times. The CDR3 reads CASSESGTQYF. DNA of the CDR3: TGTGCCAGCAGTGAATCTGGTACGCAGTATTTT. The chain joins TRBV2 to TRBJ2-3; D ambiguous. Germline V lookup: CDR1 SNHLY, CDR2 FYNNEI. V lost 2 bases to trimming and J lost 8 bases, with 5 bases between them. The CDR3 runs to 11 residues.

V gene TRBV6-2 or TRBV6-3 combines with J gene TRBJ2-2; possibly TRBD1 for D (6 bases). Between the trimmed V and J ends, which lost 4 bases and 7 bases, there was a span of 13 bases. Per germline, CDR1 MNHEY and CDR2 SVGEGT. This CDR3 region has 14 residues. CDR3 sequence reads: CASSSYREVGELFF. The DNA of the CDR3 is TGTGCCAGCAGTTCATACAGGGAAGTCGGGGAGCTGTTTTTT.

This sequence joins TRBV6-6 and TRBJ2-5; maybe TRBD1 (6 bases). Germline lookup yields CDR1 MNHNY and CDR2 SVGAGI (reference sequence). Trimming took 9 bases from V and 9 from J, leaving 20 bases between them. This CDR3 contains 13 residues. The chain's CDR3 is CASHHRATSAQYF. CDR3 in DNA: TGTGCCAGTCACCACAGGGCTACGTCTGCCCAGTACTTC.

This clone occurred once. J is TRBJ1-1 and V is TRBV7-2, with 7 bases that match TRBD1. Germline loops: CDR1 SGHTA, CDR2 FQGNSA. This CDR3 has 15 amino acids. Trimming cost V 2 bases and J 1 base; bases outside gene matches: 4. Here the CDR3 DNA reads TGTGCCAGCAGCTTAAGGGGGCAGAAGAACACTGAAGCTTTCTTT. It translates to CASSLRGQKNTEAFF.

J is TRBJ1-2 and V is TRBV6-1; perhaps TRBD1 as D (5 bases). V lost 0 bases and J lost 1, with 12 bases in between. The CDR3 totals 16 residues. Germline-derived CDR1 and CDR2 are MNHNS and SASEGT. CDR3 DNA sequence: TGTGCCAGCAGTGAAGCGCTTCGGGGCAGTAACTATGGCTACACCTTC. Translated: CASSEALRGSNYGYTF.

The chain employs TRBV30 and TRBJ1-6, with D possibly TRBD1 on 5 matching bases. Germline V gene sequence: CDR1 GTSNPN, CDR2 SVGIG (reference sequence). The CDR3 sequence is 14 residues long. V lost 3 bases, J lost 8 bases, and 14 bases lay in between. Here the CDR3 reads CAWRGVQNYSPLHF. In nucleotides, the CDR3 is TGTGCCTGGAGAGGGGTACAGAATTATTCACCCCTCCACTTT. The full variable domain, rest sourced from reference TRBV30 and TRBJ1-6, is SQTIHQWPATLVQPVGSPLSLECTVEGTSNPNLYWYRQAAGRGLQLLFYSVGIGQISSEVPQNLSASRPQDRQFILSSKKLLLSDSGFYLCAWRGVQNYSPLHFGNGTRLTVT.

This clone was recorded once. The V gene is TRBV20-1, the J gene TRBJ1-3, with D perhaps TRBD1 (6 bases). This CDR3 spans 14 amino acids. The ends were cut back, 3 bases at V and 0 bases at J, with 9 bases in the middle. The germline CDR1 and CDR2 sequences are DFQATT and SNEGSKA (reference sequence). CDR3 residues: CSASGQYSGNTIYF. The CDR3 nucleotides are TGCAGTGCTAGTGGACAGTACTCTGGAAACACCATATATTTT.

The chain links TRBV5-4 to TRBJ2-5; D might be TRBD1 (5 bases). Germline CDR1 reads SGHNT; CDR2 reads YYREEE (reference sequence). V was clipped by 0 bases and J by 2 bases, with 11 bases between them. This CDR3 has 15 residues. The CDR3 nucleotides read TGTGCCAGCAGCTTGGCCCGATCAGGGCAAGAGACCCAGTACTTC. As protein: CASSLARSGQETQYF.

The V and J genes are TRBV7-8 and TRBJ2-3; 7 positions match TRBD1. Germline lookup yields CDR1 SGHVS and CDR2 FQNEAQ. The CDR3 contains 15 residues. V was pared by 4 bases and J by 3 bases, with 7 bases of the junction left unmatched. CDR3 in amino acids: CASSSLQGTTDTQYF. DNA of the CDR3: TGTGCCAGCAGCTCGTTACAGGGGACAACAGATACGCAGTATTTT.

This clone showed up just a few times. The V call is TRBV9, the J call TRBJ2-2; either TRBD1 or TRBD2 may supply D (5 bases each). Trimming pared 4 bases from V and 6 bases from J, leaving 13 bases between. The CDR3 loop spans 14 amino acids. Germline CDR1 is SGDLS and CDR2 is YYNGEE. The CDR3 DNA is TGTGCCAGCAGCCTAAAGACGGGGCCCGGGGAGCTGTTTTTT. Its translation: CASSLKTGPGELFF.

The chain joins TRBV6-5 to TRBJ2-3, with D unresolved. Per the germline V gene, CDR1 is MNHEY and CDR2 is SVGAGI. There are 12 residues in the CDR3. Trimming pared 11 bases from V and 2 bases from J, leaving 11 bases between. The CDR3 coding sequence is TGTGCCGCGGACCACCCCACAGATACGCAGTATTTT. Translating it yields CAADHPTDTQYF.

The rearrangement uses TRBV5-8 and TRBJ1-2; possible D gene TRBD1, 6 bases. CDR3 length: 14 amino acids. Germline values: CDR1 SGHTS, CDR2 YDEGEE. Between the trimmed V and J ends, which lost 4 bases and 4 bases, there was a span of 14 bases. Written as DNA, the CDR3 is TGTGCCAGCAGCCGACCGCAGGGGACCTATGGCTACACCTTC. It encodes CASSRPQGTYGYTF.

The J gene is TRBJ1-1, the V gene TRBV5-1; D call uncertain. CDR1 is SGHRS and CDR2 is YFSETQ in the germline V gene. The CDR3 runs to 14 residues. The germline V and J ends were trimmed by 4 bases and 1 base, with 11 bases remaining between them. The CDR3 is CASSVTVSNTEAFF. The CDR3 DNA follows: TGCGCCAGCAGCGTCACCGTATCGAACACTGAAGCTTTCTTT.

This chain joins TRBV7-3 and TRBJ1-2; 9 nucleotides match TRBD1. After removal of 5 bases from V and 5 bases from J, the junction contained 9 bases not matched to a gene. Looked up from germline, CDR1 is SGHTA and CDR2 is FQGTGA. The CDR3 covers 15 residues. The CDR3 sequence: CASSLQGAGFYGYTF. CDR3 DNA sequence: TGTGCCAGCAGCCTACAGGGGGCGGGTTTTTATGGCTACACCTTC.